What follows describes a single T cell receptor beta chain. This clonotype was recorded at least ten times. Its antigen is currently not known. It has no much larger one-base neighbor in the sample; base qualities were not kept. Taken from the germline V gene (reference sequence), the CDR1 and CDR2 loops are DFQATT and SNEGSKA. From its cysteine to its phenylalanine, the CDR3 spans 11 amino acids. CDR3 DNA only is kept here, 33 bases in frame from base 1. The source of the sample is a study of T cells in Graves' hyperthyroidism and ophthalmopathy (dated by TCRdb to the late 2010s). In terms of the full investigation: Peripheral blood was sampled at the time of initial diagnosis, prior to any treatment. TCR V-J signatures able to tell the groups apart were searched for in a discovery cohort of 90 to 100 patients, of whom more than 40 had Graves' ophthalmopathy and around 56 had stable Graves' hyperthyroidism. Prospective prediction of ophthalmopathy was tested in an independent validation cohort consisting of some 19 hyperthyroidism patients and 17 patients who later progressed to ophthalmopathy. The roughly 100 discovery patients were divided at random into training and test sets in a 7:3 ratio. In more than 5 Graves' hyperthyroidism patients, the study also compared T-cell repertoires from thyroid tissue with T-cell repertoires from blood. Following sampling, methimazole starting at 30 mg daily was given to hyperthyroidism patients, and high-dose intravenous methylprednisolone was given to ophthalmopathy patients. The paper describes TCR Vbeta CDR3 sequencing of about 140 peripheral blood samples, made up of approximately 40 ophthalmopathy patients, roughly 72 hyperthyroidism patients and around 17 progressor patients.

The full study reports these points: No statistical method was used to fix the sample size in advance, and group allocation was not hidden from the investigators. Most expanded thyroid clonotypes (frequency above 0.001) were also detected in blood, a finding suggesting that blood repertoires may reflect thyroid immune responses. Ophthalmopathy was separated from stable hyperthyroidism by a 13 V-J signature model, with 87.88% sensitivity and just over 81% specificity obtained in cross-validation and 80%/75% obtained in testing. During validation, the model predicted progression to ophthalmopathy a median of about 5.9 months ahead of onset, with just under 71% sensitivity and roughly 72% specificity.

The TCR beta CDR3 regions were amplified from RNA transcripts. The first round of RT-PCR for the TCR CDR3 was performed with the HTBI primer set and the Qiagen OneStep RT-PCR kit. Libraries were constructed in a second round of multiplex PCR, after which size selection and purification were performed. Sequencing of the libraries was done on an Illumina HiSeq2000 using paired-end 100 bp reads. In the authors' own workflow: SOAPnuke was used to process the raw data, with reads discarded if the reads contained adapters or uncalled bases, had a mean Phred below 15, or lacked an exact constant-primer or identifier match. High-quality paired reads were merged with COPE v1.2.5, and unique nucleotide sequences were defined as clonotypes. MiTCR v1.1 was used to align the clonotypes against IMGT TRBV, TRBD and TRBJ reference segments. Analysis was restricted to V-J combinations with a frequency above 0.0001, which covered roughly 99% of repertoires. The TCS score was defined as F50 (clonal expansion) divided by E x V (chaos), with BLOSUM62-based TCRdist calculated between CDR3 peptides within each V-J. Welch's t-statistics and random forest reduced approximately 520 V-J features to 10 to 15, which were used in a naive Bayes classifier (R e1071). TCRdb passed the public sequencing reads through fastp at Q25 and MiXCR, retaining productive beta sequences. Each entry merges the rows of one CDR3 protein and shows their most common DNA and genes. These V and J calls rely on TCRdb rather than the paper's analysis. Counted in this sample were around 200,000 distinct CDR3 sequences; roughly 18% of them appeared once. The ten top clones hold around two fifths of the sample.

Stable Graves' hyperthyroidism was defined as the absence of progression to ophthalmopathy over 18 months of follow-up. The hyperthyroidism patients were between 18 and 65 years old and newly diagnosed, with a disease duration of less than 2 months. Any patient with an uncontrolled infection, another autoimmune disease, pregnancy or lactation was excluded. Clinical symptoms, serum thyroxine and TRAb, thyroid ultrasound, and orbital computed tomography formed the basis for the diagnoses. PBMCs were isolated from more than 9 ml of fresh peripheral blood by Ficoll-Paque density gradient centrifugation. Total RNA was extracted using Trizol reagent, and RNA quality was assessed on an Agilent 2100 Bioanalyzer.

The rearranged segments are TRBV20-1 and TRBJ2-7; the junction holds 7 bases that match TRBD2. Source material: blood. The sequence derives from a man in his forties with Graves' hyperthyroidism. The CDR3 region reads CSARGGSQQYF. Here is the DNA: TGCAGCGCCCGCGGGGGTTCTCAGCAGTACTTC.